These 9 T cell receptor beta chains were sequenced from one sample in a study of T cells after yellow fever vaccination. TCRdb re-derived calls from the 5' RACE reads in MiXCR, one entry per CDR3 protein. The data contain 500,000 to 650,000 distinct CDR3 sequences, roughly an eighth of them seen just once; the ten biggest clones take up 14% to 15%. The sequencing here drew on PBMCs, taken on the day of the yellow fever booster vaccination. These TCRs come from a man aged 25 to 45 who received the YFV17D yellow fever vaccine.

The genes are TRBV7-6 and TRBJ2-7; D is possibly TRBD2 (6 bases). The CDR3 runs to 16 residues. Per the germline V gene, CDR1 is SGHVS and CDR2 is FNYEAQ. The V end lost 0 bases, the J end lost 3 bases, and 15 bases lay between the germline ends. The CDR3 DNA reads as TGTGCCAGCAGCTTAGCTCTTGGGGGGAAGGGCTACGAGCAGTACTTC. This translates into CASSLALGGKGYEQYF.

This clonotype was detected ten times or more. The chain carries TRBV3-1 and TRBJ2-3; TRBD1 matches at 10 bases. This CDR3 has 15 residues. V shed 1 base and J 14 bases; nucleotides not matched to a gene: 12. Germline loops: CDR1 LGHDT, CDR2 YNNKEL (reference sequence). For the CDR3, the DNA is TGTGCCAGCAGCCAAGGATTGACAGGGGGCCGGACTTGGTATTTT. Its translation: CASSQGLTGGRTWYF.

The rearrangement uses TRBV4-3 and TRBJ2-2, with D possibly matching TRBD2 (6 bases). This CDR3 spans 16 amino acids. Germline V gives CDR1 LGHNA, CDR2 YSLEER. V was pared by 3 bases and J by 2 bases, with 13 bases between. CDR3: CASSQDSGINTGELFF. The CDR3 DNA is TGCGCCAGCAGCCAGGATAGCGGAATCAACACCGGGGAGCTGTTTTTT.

This clonotype was observed a few times. The chain recombines TRBV3-1 with TRBJ1-2; 7 bases align to TRBD1. The CDR3 length is 13 residues. V shed 3 bases and J 10 bases; nucleotides not matched to a gene: 8. The germline gives CDR1 LGHDT, CDR2 YNNKEL (reference sequence). The CDR3 DNA is TGTGCCAGCAGCCAGACAGGGAGTGAACCCTACACCTTC. It yields the protein CASSQTGSEPYTF.

This clonotype occurred a few times. The chain joins TRBV7-2 to TRBJ2-5; 14 bases match TRBD2. The V and J ends lost 1 base and 4 bases, in that order; junction bases with no gene match: 5. This CDR3 comprises 17 residues. The germline V gene encodes CDR1 SGHTA and CDR2 FQGNSA. CDR3 protein: CASSLGGLAGAGETQYF. For the CDR3, the DNA is TGTGCCAGCAGCTTAGGGGGACTAGCGGGGGCGGGAGAGACCCAGTACTTC. The full variable domain, with the rest looked up from reference TRBV7-2 and TRBJ2-5, is GAGVSQSPSNKVTEKGKDVELRCDPISGHTALYWYRQSLGQGLEFLIYFQGNSAPDKSGLPSDRFSAERTGGSVSTLTIQRTQQEDSAVYLCASSLGGLAGAGETQYFGPGTRLLVL.

In this sample, this clonotype turned up a few times. The gene calls are TRBV5-1 and TRBJ2-1, with a possible D match to TRBD1 (5 bases). Germline-derived CDR1 and CDR2 are SGHRS and YFSETQ. The CDR3 covers 11 residues. Trimming took off 5 bases at V and 7 bases at J, with 7 bases between the two ends. CDR3 region: CASSHRNEQFF. CDR3 bases: TGCGCCAGCAGTCACAGGAATGAGCAGTTCTTC.

In DNA form, the CDR3 reads TGTGCCAGCAGCGCTAGCGGCCCCACCTACAATGAGCAGTTCTTC. This translates into CASSASGPTYNEQFF. The chain is built from TRBV7-2 and TRBJ2-1; TRBD2 agrees at 7 bases. V lost 5 bases to trimming and J lost 2 bases; unmatched junction nucleotides: 6. The CDR3 is 15 amino acids. The germline V gene encodes CDR1 SGHTA and CDR2 FQGNSA.

The table lists this clonotype with a few counts. The chain employs TRBV18 and TRBJ2-7, with 8 bases lining up with TRBD1. Trimming took 3 bases from V and 2 from J; bases not matched to a gene: 3. The CDR3 consists of 14 residues. CDR1 is KGHSH, CDR2 LQKENI, per germline. The CDR3: CASSPDRGPYEQYF. CDR3 nucleotide sequence: TGTGCCAGCTCACCCGACAGGGGCCCCTACGAGCAGTACTTC.

This clonotype was observed a handful of times. The chain carries TRBV27 and TRBJ2-1, with D perhaps given as TRBD1 or TRBD2 (6 bases each). Germline V gene data show CDR1 as MNHEY and CDR2 as SMNVEV (reference sequence). Trimming removed 6 bases at V and 8 bases at J, with 20 bases between. There are 15 residues in the CDR3. The DNA for the CDR3 is TGTGCCAGCAGGGGGGGCTTACTAGTTTACCATGAGCAGTTCTTC. Residues: CASRGGLLVYHEQFF.